Listed below are T cell receptor beta chains from one sample, sequenced in a study of blood T cell repertoires in COVID-19. The assay was immunoSEQ multiplex PCR, and TCRdb's table has in-frame clones only and misses some. The table records under 200,000 clones, about 88% of them present only once. The material sequenced was PBMCs or T cells enriched from blood (not recorded which). These receptors all stem from a woman aged 50 to 65 who had recovered from COVID-19. The conserved cysteine and the conserved F or W are not part of the CDR3 here. Expanded clones get a size class; other rows say once, few or many, or leave the size out.

abundance	v_gene	j_gene	CDR3aa
NA	TRBV5-4	TRBJ2-7	ASSPTSGSLYEQY
few	TRBV7-2	TRBJ2-5	ASSFGTPLETQY
NA	TRBV27	TRBJ1-3	ASSSDRGNTIY
NA	TRBV19	TRBJ1-2	ASNGDRTLGGPDYGYT
NA	TRBV7-9	TRBJ2-2	ASSLGSVYTGELF
NA	TRBV9	TRBJ2-1	ASSMGLAVYNEQF
NA	TRBV5-1	TRBJ2-7	ASSLDREYDEQY
NA	TRBV7-2	TRBJ2-1	ASSSSSGTGINEQF
NA	TRBV28	TRBJ1-1	ATLWTGQSEAF
once	TRBV28	TRBJ2-7	ASSFHRVLYEQY
NA	TRBV6-6	TRBJ2-5	ASSGTSGQETQY
NA	TRBV6-5	TRBJ2-5	ASSYRASGAVETQY
NA	TRBV5-6	TRBJ1-4	ASSQKAGGEKLF
NA	TRBV4-3	TRBJ2-2	ASSQEASGRAAGELF
NA	TRBV7-3	TRBJ2-2	ASSRGTSGMNTGELF
NA	TRBV6-5	TRBJ2-7	ASSYRTGTGGEQY
NA	TRBV9	TRBJ2-5	ASSGGTSTGQETQY
NA	TRBV27	TRBJ1-2	ASSLYGTGGAGYT
NA	TRBV11-2	TRBJ2-7	ASSGGSLVSQY
NA	TRBV4-2	TRBJ2-5	ASSQDWGGETQY
NA	TRBV5-1	TRBJ2-1	ASPLWEGPNEQF
NA	TRBV6-6	TRBJ2-7	ASSQSTGREQY
NA	TRBV15	TRBJ2-7	ATSRELAKEQY
NA	TRBV27	TRBJ2-1	ASSRWTSGANEQF
NA	TRBV4-2	TRBJ2-5	ASSPGQREWETQY
NA	TRBV11-3	TRBJ2-1	ASSPQSGTGGGNEQF
NA	TRBV5-5	TRBJ1-5	ASSWTWGVNQPQH
few	TRBV7-2	TRBJ2-7	ASSRHSLGEQY
NA	TRBV28	TRBJ2-7	ASSFGGGYEQY
NA	TRBV11-3	TRBJ2-5	ASSRLQGGGETQY
few	TRBV9	TRBJ1-1	ASSEKGKGSEAF
NA	TRBV3-1/TRBV3-2	TRBJ2-7	ASSREGVSIYEQY